The text below deals with one TCR beta chain. Its antigen is unidentified. The data were obtained in a study of T cells in Graves' hyperthyroidism and ophthalmopathy. Study-wide findings and caveats: Blood also held most thyroid clonotypes expanded beyond 0.001.

From germline, CDR1 is MNHNS and CDR2 SASEGT. The V end was cut by 6 bases, the J end by 10 bases, with 19 bases between. CDR3 length: 13 residues. RNA transcripts provided the source from which TCR beta CDR3 regions were amplified. The HTBI set primed first-round TCR CDR3 RT-PCR. TCRdb fed the multiplex PCR reads into MiXCR, producing one record per CDR3 protein. The sample lists 250,000 to 300,000 distinct CDR3 sequences, over 15% occurring once. This chain links TRBV6-1 with TRBJ2-7; D tentatively reads TRBD1 or TRBD2 (5 bases each). This clonotype originated in a woman aged 55 to 70 with Graves' ophthalmopathy. The specimen was blood. CDR3 residues: CASSTTAPGSQYF. As DNA, the CDR3 is TGTGCCAGCAGCACTACAGCGCCAGGGAGTCAGTACTTC.